This passage covers 6 T cell receptor beta chains from one sample sequenced in a study of post-analysis software for immune sequencing data. TCR beta libraries were prepared from cDNA with unique molecular identifiers. TCRdb reanalysed the PCR reads using MiXCR and keeps one entry per CDR3 protein. The data hold about 540,000 distinct CDR3 sequences, with roughly 34% observed a single time. These receptors' antigens are unknown. Study results and limitations: Compared with controls, patients had more of about five TRBV segments, including TRBV5-6, TRBV5-1 and TRBV20-1.

Sequences were obtained from blood. The receptors derive from a girl aged 2-17 years with multiple sclerosis.

The V call is TRBV6-4, the J call TRBJ2-3; 8 bases match TRBD2. The CDR3 spans 14 residues. V lost 2 bases, J lost 4 bases, and 2 bases stayed unmatched. CDR1 and CDR2 from the germline V gene are MRHNA and SNTAGT. CDR3 sequence reads: CASSDTAGADTQYF. The CDR3 nucleotides are TGTGCCAGCAGTGACACAGCGGGGGCAGATACGCAGTATTTT.

This clonotype came up a few times. The DNA for the CDR3 is TGTGCCAGCAGCCCCCCGATACAAAAAAGGACAGAGACCCAGTACTTC. It translates to CASSPPIQKRTETQYF. The rearrangement links TRBV5-6 to TRBJ2-5; D remains unclear. The germline V gene has CDR1 SGHDT and CDR2 YYEEEE. CDR3 size: 16 residues. V lost 4 bases, J lost 4 bases, and 20 bases lay in between.

The J gene is TRBJ1-4, the V gene TRBV4-1; a weak D match, TRBD1 (6 bases). The CDR3 has 19 amino acids. The germline V and J ends were trimmed by 3 bases and 8 bases, with 28 bases remaining between them. Per the germline V gene, CDR1 is MGHRA and CDR2 is YSYEKL. This CDR3 is CASSHPNPGQGRVREKLFF. The CDR3 DNA reads TGCGCCAGCAGCCACCCCAATCCAGGGCAGGGGCGGGTACGGGAAAAACTGTTTTTT.

This chain uses TRBV24-1 with TRBJ1-2; D possibly corresponds to TRBD1 (5 bases). The length of the CDR3 is 14 residues. Germline V gene sequence: CDR1 KGHDR, CDR2 SFDVKD. V gave up 4 bases and J gave up 4 bases, with 12 bases separating them. CDR3 DNA sequence: TGTGCCACCAGTGACTCGGGACGGATCTATGGCTACACCTTC. Its protein is CATSDSGRIYGYTF.

The chain couples TRBV18 to TRBJ2-5; tentative D call: TRBD2 (5 bases). The CDR3 sequence is 16 residues long. CDR1 is KGHSH and CDR2 is LQKENI in the germline V gene. Trimming took off 1 base at V and 0 bases at J, with 12 bases between the two ends. CDR3 residues: CASSPLPGTYQETQYF. CDR3 DNA: TGTGCCAGCTCACCACTACCGGGAACGTACCAAGAGACCCAGTACTTC.

The rearrangement links TRBV5-6 to TRBJ2-1; TRBD2 aligns across 8 bases. The germline V gene has CDR1 SGHDT and CDR2 YYEEEE. V shed 0 bases, J shed 7 bases, and the junction held 9 bases outside the gene matches. This CDR3 contains 16 residues. The CDR3 DNA follows: TGTGCCAGCAGCTTGGGTTTAGCGGGGTTGTGGAATGAGCAGTTCTTC. Translation: CASSLGLAGLWNEQFF.